This T cell receptor beta chain was captured by sequencing in a study of blood T cell repertoires in COVID-19. The CDR3 sequence is 15 residues long. V was shortened by 3 bases and J by 5 bases, with 11 bases between the two germline ends. Germline values: CDR1 KGHSH, CDR2 LQKENI. All enrollees were roughly 18 to 89 years old and from some 24 US areas. Original data processing: Amplification of reference gene primers provided the estimated nucleated cell counts. Sequenced by immunoSEQ multiplex PCR; TCRdb stores in-frame clones only, minus some. Clonal size and the V and J genes are those of that table, whereas D and trimming came from the DNA. The sample contains about 210,000 clones, over 80% of which appear only once.

The V call is TRBV18, the J call TRBJ1-6; TRBD1 might be the D (6 bases). Material for sequencing was PBMCs or T cells enriched from blood (not recorded which). This receptor was taken from a man aged 18-30 years with acute COVID-19. For the CDR3, the DNA is TGTGCCAGCTCACCGACAGGAGAAGATAATTCACCCCTCCACTTT. Translating gives CASSPTGEDNSPLHF.